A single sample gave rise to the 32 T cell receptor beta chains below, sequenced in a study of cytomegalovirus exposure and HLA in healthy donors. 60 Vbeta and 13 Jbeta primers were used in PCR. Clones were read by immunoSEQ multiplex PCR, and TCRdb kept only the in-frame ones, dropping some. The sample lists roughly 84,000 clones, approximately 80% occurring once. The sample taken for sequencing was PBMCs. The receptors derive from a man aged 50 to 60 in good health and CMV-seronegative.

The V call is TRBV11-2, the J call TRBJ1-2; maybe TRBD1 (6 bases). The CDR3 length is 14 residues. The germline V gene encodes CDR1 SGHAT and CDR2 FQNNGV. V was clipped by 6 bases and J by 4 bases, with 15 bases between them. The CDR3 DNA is TGTGCCAGCAGACCCGTCGGACAGAGCTATGGCTACACCTTC. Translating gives CASRPVGQSYGYTF.

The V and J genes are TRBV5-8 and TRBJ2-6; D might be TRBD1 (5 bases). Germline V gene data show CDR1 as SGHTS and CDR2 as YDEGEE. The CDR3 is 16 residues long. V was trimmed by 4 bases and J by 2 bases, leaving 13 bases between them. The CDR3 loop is CASSLIRGAGANVLTF. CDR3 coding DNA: TGTGCCAGCAGCCTAATAAGGGGCGCTGGGGCCAACGTCCTGACTTTC.

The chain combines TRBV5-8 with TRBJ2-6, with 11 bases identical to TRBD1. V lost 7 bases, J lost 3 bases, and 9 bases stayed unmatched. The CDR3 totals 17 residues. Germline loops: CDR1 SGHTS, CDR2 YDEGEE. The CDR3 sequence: CASWGGQGAVGANVLTF. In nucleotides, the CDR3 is TGTGCCAGCTGGGGAGGACAGGGGGCTGTTGGGGCCAACGTCCTGACTTTC.

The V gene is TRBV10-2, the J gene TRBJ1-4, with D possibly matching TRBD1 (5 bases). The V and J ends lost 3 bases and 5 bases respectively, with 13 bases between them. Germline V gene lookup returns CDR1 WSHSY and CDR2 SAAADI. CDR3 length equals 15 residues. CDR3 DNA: TGCGCCAGCAGTGACAAGGACAAAGGCAATGAAAAACTGTTTTTT. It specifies CASSDKDKGNEKLFF.

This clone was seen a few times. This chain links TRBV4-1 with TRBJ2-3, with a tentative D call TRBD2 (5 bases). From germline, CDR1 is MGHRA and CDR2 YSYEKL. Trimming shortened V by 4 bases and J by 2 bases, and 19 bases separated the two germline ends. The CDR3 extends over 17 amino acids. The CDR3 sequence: CASSRGEGTLTTDTQYF. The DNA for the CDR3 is TGCGCCAGCAGCCGGGGAGAGGGTACCCTTACCACAGATACGCAGTATTTT.

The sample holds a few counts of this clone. The CDR3 DNA follows: TGTGCCTGGGGACAGTCCTACGAGCAGTACTTC. This gives the protein CAWGQSYEQYF. This chain connects TRBV30 to TRBJ2-7; maybe TRBD1 (6 bases). V lost 5 bases to trimming and J lost 1 base, with 6 bases between them. CDR1 is GTSNPN, CDR2 SVGIG, per germline (reference sequence). The CDR3 covers 11 residues.

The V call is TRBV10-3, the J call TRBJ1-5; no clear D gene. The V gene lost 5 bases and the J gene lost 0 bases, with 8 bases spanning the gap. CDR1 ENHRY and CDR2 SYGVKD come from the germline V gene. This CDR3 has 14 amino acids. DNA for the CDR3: TGTGCCATCAGTCGAGATGATAGCAATCAGCCCCAGCATTTT. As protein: CAISRDDSNQPQHF.

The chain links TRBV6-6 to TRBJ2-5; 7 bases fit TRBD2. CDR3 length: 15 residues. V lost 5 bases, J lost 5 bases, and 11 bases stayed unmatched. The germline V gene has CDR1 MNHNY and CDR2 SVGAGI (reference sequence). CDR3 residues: CASSPPSGAGETQYF. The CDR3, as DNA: TGTGCCAGCAGTCCTCCGAGCGGGGCGGGGGAGACCCAGTACTTC.

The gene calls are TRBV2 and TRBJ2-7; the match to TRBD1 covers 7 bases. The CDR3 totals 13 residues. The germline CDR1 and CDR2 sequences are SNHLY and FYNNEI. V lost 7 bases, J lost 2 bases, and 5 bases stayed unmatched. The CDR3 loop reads CASTRDRTYEQYF. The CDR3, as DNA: TGTGCCAGCACCAGGGACAGAACCTACGAGCAGTACTTC.

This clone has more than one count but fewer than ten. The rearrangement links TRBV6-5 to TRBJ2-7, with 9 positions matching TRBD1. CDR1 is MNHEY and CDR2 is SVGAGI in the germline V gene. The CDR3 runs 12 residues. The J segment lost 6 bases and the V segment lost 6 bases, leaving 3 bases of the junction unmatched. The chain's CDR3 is CASSRQGGEQYF. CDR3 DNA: TGTGCCAGCAGCCGACAGGGGGGCGAGCAGTACTTC.

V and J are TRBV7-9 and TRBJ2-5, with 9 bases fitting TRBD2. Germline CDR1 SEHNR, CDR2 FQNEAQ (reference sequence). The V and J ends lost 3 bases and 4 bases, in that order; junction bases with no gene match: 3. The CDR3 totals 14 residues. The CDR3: CASSLGGGGETQYF. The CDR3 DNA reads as TGTGCCAGCAGCTTGGGCGGGGGGGGAGAGACCCAGTACTTC.

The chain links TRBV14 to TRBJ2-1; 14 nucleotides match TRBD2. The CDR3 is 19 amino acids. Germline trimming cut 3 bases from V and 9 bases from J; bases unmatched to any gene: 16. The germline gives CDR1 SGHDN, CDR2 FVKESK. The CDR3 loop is CASSQLAPGLAGAGAEQFF. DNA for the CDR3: TGTGCCAGCAGCCAGCTCGCGCCGGGACTAGCGGGGGCAGGGGCTGAGCAGTTCTTC.

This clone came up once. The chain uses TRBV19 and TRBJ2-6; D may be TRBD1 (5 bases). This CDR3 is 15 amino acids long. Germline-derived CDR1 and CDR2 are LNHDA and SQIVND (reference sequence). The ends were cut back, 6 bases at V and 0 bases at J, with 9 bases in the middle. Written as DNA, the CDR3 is TGTGCCAGTAGACCTCAGGGCTCTGGGGCCAACGTCCTGACTTTC. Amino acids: CASRPQGSGANVLTF.

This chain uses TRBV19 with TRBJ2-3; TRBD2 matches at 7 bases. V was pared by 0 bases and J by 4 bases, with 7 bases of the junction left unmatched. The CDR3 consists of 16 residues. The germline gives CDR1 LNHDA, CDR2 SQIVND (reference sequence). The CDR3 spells CASSIDPSRGADTQYF. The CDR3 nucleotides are TGTGCCAGTAGTATAGACCCCTCCCGGGGGGCAGATACGCAGTATTTT.

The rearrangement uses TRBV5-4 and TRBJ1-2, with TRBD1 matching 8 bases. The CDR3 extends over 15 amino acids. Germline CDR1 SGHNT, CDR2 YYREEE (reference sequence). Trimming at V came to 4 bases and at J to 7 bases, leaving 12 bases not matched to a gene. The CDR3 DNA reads TGTGCCAGCAGCCCAGGACAGGGTGTGTCCGGTGGCTACACCTTC. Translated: CASSPGQGVSGGYTF.

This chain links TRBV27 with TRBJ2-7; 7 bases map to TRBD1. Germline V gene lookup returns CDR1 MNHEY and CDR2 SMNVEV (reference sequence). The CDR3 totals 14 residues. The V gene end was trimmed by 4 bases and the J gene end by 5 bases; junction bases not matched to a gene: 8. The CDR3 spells CASSSWDRVHEQYF. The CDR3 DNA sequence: TGTGCCAGCAGTTCTTGGGACAGAGTCCACGAGCAGTACTTC.

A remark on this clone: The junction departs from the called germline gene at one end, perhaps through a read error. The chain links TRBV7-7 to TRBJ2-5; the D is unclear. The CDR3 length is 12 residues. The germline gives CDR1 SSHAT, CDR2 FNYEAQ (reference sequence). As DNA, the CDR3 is TGTGCTAGCAGCTTTGTGTCGGGGACCCAGTACTTC. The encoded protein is CASSFVSGTQYF.

The CDR3 protein is CASSRQTGQGSEQYF. CDR3 DNA sequence: TGTGCCAGCAGCCGACAAACGGGACAGGGCTCCGAGCAGTACTTC. The rearrangement joins TRBV5-4 to TRBJ2-5, with 9 bases fitting TRBD1. The better agreement between TRBJ2-7 and the DNA end casts doubt on the J call. This CDR3 is 15 amino acids long. Germline V CDR1 and CDR2: SGHNT, YYREEE (reference sequence).

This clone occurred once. The DNA for the CDR3 is TGTGCCAGCTCCCAAGCTAGCGGGGGGGCCCTTGAGCAGTTCTTC. Translation gives CASSQASGGALEQFF. The V gene is TRBV18, the J gene TRBJ2-1, with 12 bases fitting TRBD2. The trim removed 6 bases at V and 9 bases at J, leaving 9 bases unmatched. Per germline, CDR1 KGHSH and CDR2 LQKENI. The length of the CDR3 is 15 residues.

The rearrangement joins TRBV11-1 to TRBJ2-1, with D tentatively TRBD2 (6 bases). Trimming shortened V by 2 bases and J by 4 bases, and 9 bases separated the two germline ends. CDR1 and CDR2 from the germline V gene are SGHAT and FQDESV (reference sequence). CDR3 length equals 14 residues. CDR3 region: CASSLSGEYNEQFF. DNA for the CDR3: TGTGCCAGCAGCTTATCGGGGGAGTACAATGAGCAGTTCTTC.

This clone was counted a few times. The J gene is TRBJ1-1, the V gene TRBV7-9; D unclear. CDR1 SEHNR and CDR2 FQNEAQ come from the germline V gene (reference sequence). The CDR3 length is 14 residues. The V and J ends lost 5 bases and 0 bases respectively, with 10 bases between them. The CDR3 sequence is CASSRFPMNTEAFF. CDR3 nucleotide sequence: TGTGCCAGCAGCCGCTTCCCTATGAACACTGAAGCTTTCTTT. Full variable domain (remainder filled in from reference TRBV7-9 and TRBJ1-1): DTGVSQNPRHKITKRGQNVTFRCDPISEHNRLYWYRQTLGQGPEFLTYFQNEAQLEKSRLLSDRFSAERPKGSFSTLEIQRTEQGDSAMYLCASSRFPMNTEAFFGQGTRLTVV.

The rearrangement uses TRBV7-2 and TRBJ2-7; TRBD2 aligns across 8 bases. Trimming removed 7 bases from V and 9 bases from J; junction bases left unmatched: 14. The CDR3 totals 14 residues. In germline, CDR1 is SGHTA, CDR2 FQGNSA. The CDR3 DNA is TGTGCCAGCACCTCGGGGGGCGGGGGGAACGGGCAGTACTTC. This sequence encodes CASTSGGGGNGQYF. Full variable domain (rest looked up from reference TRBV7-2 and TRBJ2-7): GAGVSQSPSNKVTEKGKDVELRCDPISGHTALYWYRQSLGQGLEFLIYFQGNSAPDKSGLPSDRFSAERTGGSVSTLTIQRTQQEDSAVYLCASTSGGGGNGQYFGPGTRLTVT.

In DNA form, the CDR3 reads TGTGCCAGCAGCTACCCCGGGACTAGCGGGGGGGCTTACTACAATGAGCAGTTCTTC. Residues: CASSYPGTSGGAYYNEQFF. The chain recombines TRBV11-3 with TRBJ2-1, with 16 nucleotides matching TRBD2. The CDR3 covers 19 residues. The V segment lost 4 bases and the J segment 3 bases; nucleotides outside the gene matches: 9. Germline lookup yields CDR1 SGHNT and CDR2 YENEEA.

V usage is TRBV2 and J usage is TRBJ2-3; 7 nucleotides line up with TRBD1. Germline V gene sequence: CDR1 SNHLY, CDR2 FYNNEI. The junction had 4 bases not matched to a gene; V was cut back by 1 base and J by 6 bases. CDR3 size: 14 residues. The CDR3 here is CASSEVGTADTQYF. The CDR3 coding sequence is TGTGCCAGCAGTGAAGTCGGGACAGCCGATACGCAGTATTTT.

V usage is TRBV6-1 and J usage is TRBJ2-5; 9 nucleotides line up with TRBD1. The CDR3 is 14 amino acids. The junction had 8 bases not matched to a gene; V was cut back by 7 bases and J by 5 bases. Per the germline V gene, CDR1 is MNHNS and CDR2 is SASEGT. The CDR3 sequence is CASNRDRVDETQYF. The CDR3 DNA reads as TGTGCCAGCAACCGGGACAGGGTCGACGAGACCCAGTACTTC.

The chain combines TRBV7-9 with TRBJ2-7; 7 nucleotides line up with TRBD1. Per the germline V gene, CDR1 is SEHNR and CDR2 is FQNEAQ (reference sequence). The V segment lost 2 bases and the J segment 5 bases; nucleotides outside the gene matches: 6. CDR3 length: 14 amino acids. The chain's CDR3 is CASSLSTGRHEQYF. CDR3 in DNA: TGTGCCAGCAGCTTATCGACAGGGCGTCACGAGCAGTACTTC.

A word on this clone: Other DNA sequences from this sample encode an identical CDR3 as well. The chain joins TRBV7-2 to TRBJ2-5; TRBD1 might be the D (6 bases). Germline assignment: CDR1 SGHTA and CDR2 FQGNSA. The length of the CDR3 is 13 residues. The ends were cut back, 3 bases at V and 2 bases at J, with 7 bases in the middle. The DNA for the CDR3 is TGTGCCAGCAGCTTCGGACAGCAAGAGACCCAGTACTTC. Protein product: CASSFGQQETQYF.

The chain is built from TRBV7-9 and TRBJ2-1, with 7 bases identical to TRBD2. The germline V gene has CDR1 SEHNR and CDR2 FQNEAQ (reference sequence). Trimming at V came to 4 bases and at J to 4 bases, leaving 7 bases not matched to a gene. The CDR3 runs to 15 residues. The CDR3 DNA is TGTGCCAGCAGCTCGGCGCTGGGGGGGTACAATGAGCAGTTCTTC. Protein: CASSSALGGYNEQFF.

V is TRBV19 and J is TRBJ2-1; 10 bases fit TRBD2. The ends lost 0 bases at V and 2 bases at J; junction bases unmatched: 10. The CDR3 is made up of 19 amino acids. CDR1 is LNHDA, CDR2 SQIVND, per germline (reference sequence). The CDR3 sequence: CASSIEPAGGPSPYNEQFF. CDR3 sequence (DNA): TGTGCCAGTAGTATAGAACCAGCGGGGGGGCCGAGCCCCTACAATGAGCAGTTCTTC.

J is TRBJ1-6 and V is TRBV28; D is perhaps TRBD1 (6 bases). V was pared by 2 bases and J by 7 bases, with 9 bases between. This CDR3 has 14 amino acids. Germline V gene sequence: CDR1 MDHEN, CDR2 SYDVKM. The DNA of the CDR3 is TGTGCCAGCAGTTTACACAGGGACAATTCACCCCTCCACTTT. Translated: CASSLHRDNSPLHF.

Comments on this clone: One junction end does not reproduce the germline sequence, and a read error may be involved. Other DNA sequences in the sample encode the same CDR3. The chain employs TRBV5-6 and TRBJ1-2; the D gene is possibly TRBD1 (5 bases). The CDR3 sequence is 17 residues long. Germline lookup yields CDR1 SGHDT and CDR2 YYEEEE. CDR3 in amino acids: CASSLGALGGPNYGYTF. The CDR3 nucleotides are TGTGCCAGCAGCTTGGGGGCTTTGGGGGGACCTAACTACGGCTACACCTTC.

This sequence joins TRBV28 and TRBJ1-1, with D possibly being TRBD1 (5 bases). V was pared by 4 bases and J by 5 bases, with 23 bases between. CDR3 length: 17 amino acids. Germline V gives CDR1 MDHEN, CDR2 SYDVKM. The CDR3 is CASSSIRRRGSRTEAFF. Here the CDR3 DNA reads TGTGCCAGCAGTTCCATACGGCGGCGGGGGTCGAGGACTGAAGCTTTCTTT.